This T cell receptor (beta chain) was sequenced during a study of identical twins. This clonotype rates as medium-sized. Antigen: not known. The germline V gene encodes CDR1 LGHNA and CDR2 YSLEER. V was shortened by 0 bases and J by 5 bases, with 10 bases between the two germline ends. The CDR3 runs 14 residues. Each CDR3 protein is one row after TCRdb ran MiXCR on the 5' RACE reads. The table records under 300,000 distinct CDR3 sequences, 5.5% to 7.5% of them present only once. Study findings and constraints: Zero-insertion analyses were open to partial confounding by invariant MAIT and iNKT cells.

These records were also assigned to another study, of T cells expressing NK-cell markers. As that report states: Seven of the eight sequenced donors were classified as HCMV-seropositive, and one was classified as seronegative. Questions lingered over whether expanded NKG2C+ T cell clones were HCMV-specific.

The chain joins TRBV4-3 to TRBJ1-1; D uncertain. The sample consisted of CD8+ T cells sorted from blood. This clonotype originated in a woman aged 18 to 35 in good health. CDR3 nucleotide sequence: TGCGCCAGCAGCCAAGATAGCGCGAATACTGAAGCTTTCTTT. Protein sequence: CASSQDSANTEAFF.